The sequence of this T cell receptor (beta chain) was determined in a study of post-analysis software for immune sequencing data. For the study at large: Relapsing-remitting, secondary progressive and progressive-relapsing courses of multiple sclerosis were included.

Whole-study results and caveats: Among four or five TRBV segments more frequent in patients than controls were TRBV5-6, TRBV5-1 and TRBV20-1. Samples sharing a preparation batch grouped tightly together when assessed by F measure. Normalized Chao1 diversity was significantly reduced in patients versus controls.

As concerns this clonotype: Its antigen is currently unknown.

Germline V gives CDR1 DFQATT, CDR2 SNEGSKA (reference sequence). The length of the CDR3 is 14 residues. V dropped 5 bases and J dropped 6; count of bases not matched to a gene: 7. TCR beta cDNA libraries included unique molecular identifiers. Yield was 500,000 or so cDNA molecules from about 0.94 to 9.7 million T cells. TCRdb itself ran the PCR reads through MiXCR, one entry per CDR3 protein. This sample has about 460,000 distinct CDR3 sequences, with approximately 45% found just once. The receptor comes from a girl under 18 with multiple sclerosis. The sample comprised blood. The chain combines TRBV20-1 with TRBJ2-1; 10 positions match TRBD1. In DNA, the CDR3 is TGCAGTGCTCACTCGGACAGGGGGTTCAATGAGCAGTTCTTC. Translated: CSAHSDRGFNEQFF.